This entry lists 31 T cell receptor beta chains sequenced from one sample in a study of CD8+ T cells in alopecia areata. Extracted RNA was reverse transcribed into cDNA, the sequencing template. Generated by immunoSEQ multiplex PCR, the TCRdb table keeps only in-frame clones and is missing some. Among about 220,000 clones listed, around 57% were seen once. Treatment meaning: oral pan-JAK inhibitor, 5-10 mg twice daily. The input for sequencing was CD4+ T cells sorted from blood, taken at week 4, from a patient treated with tofacitinib. These receptors were taken from a human donor with alopecia areata.

This clone was observed once. The chain joins TRBV29-1 to TRBJ1-2; no clear D gene. The CDR3 length is 20 residues. Germline lookup yields CDR1 SQVTM and CDR2 ANQGSEA. Trimming removed 4 bases at V and 3 bases at J, with 33 bases between. CDR3 loop: CSVAVVSIREAAGSYYGYTF. Written as DNA, the CDR3 is TGCAGCGTTGCAGTAGTCTCTATTCGGGAGGCAGCAGGATCCTACTATGGCTACACCTTC.

CDR3 region: CSVVTGFSYEQYF. For the CDR3, the DNA is TGCAGCGTTGTGACAGGGTTTTCGTACGAGCAGTACTTC. The chain is built from TRBV29-1 and TRBJ2-7; 7 nucleotides line up with TRBD1. Germline V gene lookup returns CDR1 SQVTM and CDR2 ANQGSEA. V was clipped by 4 bases and J by 4 bases; unmatched bases: 7. The CDR3 spans 13 residues.

Only a few counts were recorded for this clone. The rearrangement links TRBV5-5 to TRBJ2-6; 7 bases agree with TRBD1. V was pared by 9 bases and J by 0 bases, with 6 bases of the junction left unmatched. This CDR3 comprises 15 residues. Germline CDR1 SGHKS, CDR2 YYEKEE (reference sequence). As DNA, the CDR3 is TGTGCCACCTCGGGACAGATCTCTGGGGCCAACGTCCTGACTTTC. As protein: CATSGQISGANVLTF.

The genes are TRBV2 and TRBJ2-4; unclear D gene. V was cut by 6 bases and J by 1 base, with 10 bases left in between. The CDR3 loop spans 14 amino acids. CDR1 and CDR2 from the germline V gene are SNHLY and FYNNEI. CDR3 region: CASSQWDAKNIQYF. CDR3 sequence (DNA): TGTGCCAGCAGCCAGTGGGATGCCAAAAACATTCAGTACTTC.

V usage is TRBV6-5 and J usage is TRBJ2-7; 8 bases agree with TRBD2. With V trimmed by 11 bases and J by 2 bases, 5 bases remained unmatched. Germline V gives CDR1 MNHEY, CDR2 SVGAGI. The CDR3 contains 12 residues. This chain's CDR3 is CAAGGLAYEQYF. The CDR3 DNA reads TGTGCCGCGGGAGGACTAGCCTACGAGCAGTACTTC.

This clone was detected a few times. V and J are TRBV4-3 and TRBJ2-7; no firm D call. The CDR3 spans 15 residues. The V and J ends lost 0 bases and 3 bases respectively, with 12 bases between them. Per germline, CDR1 LGHNA and CDR2 YSLEER. Here the CDR3 DNA reads TGCGCCAGCAGCCAAGAGAGGCAGGTGCTCTACGAGCAGTACTTC. Encoded protein: CASSQERQVLYEQYF.

The gene calls are TRBV5-1 and TRBJ2-7; no firm D call. V shed 1 base and J shed 7 bases, with 15 bases lying between them. Per germline, CDR1 SGHRS and CDR2 YFSETQ. The CDR3 consists of 14 residues. The CDR3 protein is CASSLSGSPPEQYF. CDR3 DNA: TGCGCCAGCAGCTTGTCCGGGTCCCCCCCAGAGCAGTACTTC.

This clone showed up just a few times. The gene calls are TRBV5-8 and TRBJ2-4; D tentatively reads TRBD1 or TRBD2 (5 bases each). Germline loops: CDR1 SGHTS, CDR2 YDEGEE. Trimming removed 9 bases at V and 0 bases at J, with 19 bases between. The CDR3 is 16 amino acids. The DNA for the CDR3 is TGTGCCACCAACCCTAGGGGTCGGGGAGCCAAAAACATTCAGTACTTC. As protein: CATNPRGRGAKNIQYF. Together with reference TRBV5-8 and TRBJ2-4, the CDR3 gives the full variable domain: EAGVTQSPTHLIKTRGQQATLRCSPISGHTSVYWYQQALGLGLQFLLWYDEGEERNRGNFPPRFSGRQFPNYSSELNVNALELEDSALYLCATNPRGRGAKNIQYFGAGTRLSVL.

This sequence joins TRBV30 and TRBJ1-5; no firm D call. The CDR3 is made up of 14 amino acids. CDR1 is GTSNPN, CDR2 SVGIG, per germline (reference sequence). Trimming took 0 bases from V and 1 from J, leaving 7 bases between them. The CDR3 DNA reads TGTGCCTGGAGTGTACAAGGGAGCAATCAGCCCCAGCATTTT. Translated, it gives CAWSVQGSNQPQHF.

In its sample, this clone was seen a few times. The chain is built from TRBV7-2 and TRBJ1-1, with D perhaps matching TRBD1 (6 bases). The CDR3 has 14 amino acids. Germline assignment: CDR1 SGHTA and CDR2 FQGNSA. V was pared by 5 bases and J by 2 bases, with 12 bases between. As DNA, the CDR3 is TGTGCCAGCAGCACGGGGACAAGCAACACTGAAGCTTTCTTT. This codes for CASSTGTSNTEAFF.

J is TRBJ2-5 and V is TRBV28; D is unresolved. The CDR3 loop spans 13 amino acids. Germline values: CDR1 MDHEN, CDR2 SYDVKM. Trimming removed 8 bases at V and 1 base at J, with 11 bases between. The CDR3 coding sequence is TGTGCCAGCGGTGACGGAATCCAAGAGACCCAGTACTTC. Its translation is CASGDGIQETQYF.

This clone was counted a few times. The chain employs TRBV11-2 and TRBJ2-3; perhaps TRBD2 as D (6 bases). The length of the CDR3 is 13 residues. Germline V gene sequence: CDR1 SGHAT, CDR2 FQNNGV. V lost 0 bases to trimming and J lost 6 bases, with 7 bases between them. The CDR3 DNA reads as TGTGCCAGCAGCTTAGATCGGGGGGATACGCAGTATTTT. Translated: CASSLDRGDTQYF.

This clone was found a few times. The V and J genes are TRBV29-1 and TRBJ1-1; D uncertain. The CDR3 loop spans 13 amino acids. CDR1 SQVTM and CDR2 ANQGSEA come from the germline V gene. Trimming took off 4 bases at V and 8 bases at J, with 17 bases between the two ends. As DNA, the CDR3 is TGCAGCGTTGTCCCCCAGTGGGAGGGCGAAGCTTTCTTT. Its translation: CSVVPQWEGEAFF.

This sequence joins TRBV7-2 and TRBJ2-4; the D gene is possibly TRBD2 (7 bases). V gave up 1 base and J gave up 6 bases, with 13 bases separating them. This CDR3 has 15 amino acids. Germline values: CDR1 SGHTA, CDR2 FQGNSA. The CDR3 nucleotides read TGTGCCAGCAGCTTAGTAGGGGGGGCCCGAAACATTCAGTACTTC. This gives the protein CASSLVGGARNIQYF.

The CDR3 loop is CASSATLTASETQYF. CDR3 sequence (DNA): TGCGCCAGCAGTGCGACCTTGACAGCATCAGAGACCCAGTACTTC. The chain couples TRBV10-2 to TRBJ2-5; D possibly corresponds to TRBD1 (5 bases). The CDR3 sequence is 15 residues long. V lost 4 bases and J 4 bases, leaving 16 bases between the germline ends. Germline V gene lookup returns CDR1 WSHSY and CDR2 SAAADI.

CDR3 bases: TGTGCCTGGAGCCGAGGGCCCCTACCCCGGCACGAGCAGTACTTC. Protein product: CAWSRGPLPRHEQYF. This rearrangement joins TRBV30 to TRBJ2-7; tentatively, D is TRBD2 (5 bases). The germline V gene encodes CDR1 GTSNPN and CDR2 SVGIG (reference sequence). The CDR3 covers 15 residues. Trimming took 3 bases from V and 5 from J, leaving 20 bases between them.

In DNA form, the CDR3 reads TGTGCCAGCTCACCGGAAATTTCGGGACAGATTGGCTACACCTTC. It yields the protein CASSPEISGQIGYTF. J is TRBJ1-2 and V is TRBV18; TRBD1 matches at 7 bases. Per the germline V gene, CDR1 is KGHSH and CDR2 is LQKENI. This CDR3 is 15 amino acids long. The ends lost 3 bases at V and 7 bases at J; junction bases unmatched: 11.

The gene calls are TRBV4-2 and TRBJ2-3; possibly TRBD1 or TRBD2 for D (5 bases each). Trimming pared 6 bases from V and 0 bases from J, leaving 19 bases between. Per the germline V gene, CDR1 is LGHNA and CDR2 is YNFKEQ. The CDR3 loop spans 17 amino acids. CDR3 sequence reads: CASSWDQTLSSTDTQYF. For the CDR3, the DNA is TGTGCCAGCAGTTGGGACCAGACATTAAGTAGCACAGATACGCAGTATTTT.

This clone appeared a few times. The J gene is TRBJ2-7, the V gene TRBV29-1; D perhaps matches TRBD2 (5 bases). Germline lookup yields CDR1 SQVTM and CDR2 ANQGSEA. Trimming left V 7 bases short and J 6 bases short, with 13 bases between. The CDR3 is 11 amino acids. CDR3 bases: TGCAGCGAAACTGTGGGGAGCGAGCAGTACTTC. It encodes CSETVGSEQYF.

V gene TRBV4-3 combines with J gene TRBJ2-3; a weak D match, TRBD2 (6 bases). This CDR3 spans 14 amino acids. Germline loops: CDR1 LGHNA, CDR2 YSLEER. V dropped 1 base and J dropped 6 bases, with 11 bases sitting between them. CDR3 region: CASSQVPAGDTQYF. DNA of the CDR3: TGCGCCAGCAGCCAAGTCCCAGCGGGCGATACGCAGTATTTT.

The chain has TRBV10-3 and TRBJ2-3; 7 positions agree with TRBD2. Germline V gene data show CDR1 as ENHRY and CDR2 as SYGVKD. The CDR3 runs to 11 residues. Trimming at V came to 8 bases and at J to 9 bases, leaving 5 bases not matched to a gene. The CDR3 region is CAIGGVDTQYF. The CDR3 nucleotides are TGTGCCATCGGGGGGGTAGACACGCAGTATTTT.

CDR3 amino acids: CAWTPSLIANYGYTF. In nucleotides, the CDR3 is TGTGCCTGGACCCCTAGCCTCATAGCTAACTATGGCTACACCTTC. The genes are TRBV30 and TRBJ1-2; D is ambiguous. The CDR3 extends over 15 amino acids. V dropped 4 bases and J dropped 0 bases, with 15 bases sitting between them. Germline CDR1 reads GTSNPN; CDR2 reads SVGIG (reference sequence).

The chain recombines TRBV5-6 with TRBJ2-1; unclear D gene. Germline V gene data show CDR1 as SGHDT and CDR2 as YYEEEE. The CDR3 has 13 amino acids. Deletions cut 1 base from V and 7 bases from J, with 9 bases between. The CDR3: CASSLKGGNEQFF. CDR3 bases: TGTGCCAGCAGCTTGAAAGGCGGAAATGAGCAGTTCTTC.

The J gene is TRBJ2-2, the V gene TRBV7-2; the D gene is possibly TRBD1 (5 bases). CDR1 and CDR2 (germline): SGHTA, FQGNSA. V lost 6 bases and J lost 8, with 16 bases in between. The CDR3 has 14 amino acids. The CDR3 loop is CASRRTLVGGELFF. The CDR3 DNA sequence: TGTGCCAGCAGAAGGACACTGGTCGGTGGGGAGCTGTTTTTT. The whole variable domain, remainder taken from reference TRBV7-2 and TRBJ2-2, is GAGVSQSPSNKVTEKGKDVELRCDPISGHTALYWYRQSLGQGLEFLIYFQGNSAPDKSGLPSDRFSAERTGGSVSTLTIQRTQQEDSAVYLCASRRTLVGGELFFGEGSRLTVL.

This clone was observed a single time. The chain couples TRBV5-1 to TRBJ2-2; D might be TRBD2 (5 bases). Germline lookup yields CDR1 SGHRS and CDR2 YFSETQ. This CDR3 comprises 16 residues. Trimming stripped 4 bases from V and 6 bases from J, with 19 bases between. The DNA for the CDR3 is TGCGCCAGCAGCAGAATCCGGGAAACGCTTCCCGGGGAGCTGTTTTTT. It is translated as CASSRIRETLPGELFF.

This clone was detected only a few times. The V call is TRBV18, the J call TRBJ2-5, with D perhaps matching TRBD1 (6 bases). This CDR3 has 16 residues. V lost 2 bases and J 2 bases, leaving 15 bases between the germline ends. Germline-derived CDR1 and CDR2 are KGHSH and LQKENI. CDR3 amino acids: CASSPVGQTRQETQYF. CDR3 bases: TGTGCCAGCTCACCAGTCGGACAGACCAGGCAAGAGACCCAGTACTTC.

The rearrangement uses TRBV6-5 and TRBJ2-3; D is unresolved. Germline values: CDR1 MNHEY, CDR2 SVGAGI. Trimming left V 7 bases short and J 1 base short, with 9 bases between. CDR3 size: 13 residues. The CDR3 nucleotides read TGTGCCAGCAAGGTTCTGGGCACAGATACGCAGTATTTT. Encoded protein: CASKVLGTDTQYF.

CDR3 nucleotides: TGTGCCTGGAGCTCTTCTCGGACTAGCCGCAGCACAGATACGCAGTATTTT. Amino acids: CAWSSSRTSRSTDTQYF. V gene TRBV30 combines with J gene TRBJ2-3; 8 bases are a match to TRBD2. This CDR3 is 17 amino acids long. Germline V gene data show CDR1 as GTSNPN and CDR2 as SVGIG (reference sequence). The V segment lost 3 bases and the J segment 0 bases; nucleotides outside the gene matches: 11.

This clone was recorded a few times. V and J are TRBV15 and TRBJ1-6; D remains ambiguous. CDR1 LNHNV and CDR2 YYDKDF come from the germline V gene (reference sequence). CDR3 length equals 11 residues. V was shortened by 2 bases and J by 7 bases, with 0 bases between the two germline ends. The CDR3 here is CATSRNSPLHF. CDR3 nucleotides: TGTGCCACCAGCAGAAATTCACCCCTCCACTTT.

The chain couples TRBV7-2 to TRBJ2-6; D perhaps matches TRBD2 (5 bases). The germline V and J ends were trimmed by 2 bases and 2 bases, with 7 bases remaining between them. This CDR3 has 15 amino acids. The germline V gene encodes CDR1 SGHTA and CDR2 FQGNSA. The CDR3 DNA is TGTGCCAGCAGCTTAATCGGGGCTGGGGCCAACGTCCTGACTTTC. This sequence encodes CASSLIGAGANVLTF.

This chain uses TRBV2 with TRBJ2-7; D call uncertain. Germline assignment: CDR1 SNHLY and CDR2 FYNNEI. This CDR3 spans 11 amino acids. Trimming took off 5 bases at V and 4 bases at J, with 6 bases between the two ends. DNA of the CDR3: TGTGCCAGCAGTTCATTATACGAGCAGTACTTC. Its translation is CASSSLYEQYF.